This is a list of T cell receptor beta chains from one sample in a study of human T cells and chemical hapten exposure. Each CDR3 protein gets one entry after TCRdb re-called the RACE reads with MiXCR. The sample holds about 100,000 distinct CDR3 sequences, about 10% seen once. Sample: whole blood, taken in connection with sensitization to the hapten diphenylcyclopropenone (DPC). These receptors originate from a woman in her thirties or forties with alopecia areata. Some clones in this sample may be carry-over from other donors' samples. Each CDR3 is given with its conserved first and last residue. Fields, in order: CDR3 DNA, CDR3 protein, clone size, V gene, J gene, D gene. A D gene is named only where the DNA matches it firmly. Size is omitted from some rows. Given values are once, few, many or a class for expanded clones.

CDR3nt: TGTGCCAGCCTCAGCGGGGGGCTGGAAGAGACCCAGTACTTC; CDR3aa: CASLSGGLEETQYF; abundance: many; v_gene: TRBV2; j_gene: TRBJ2-5; d_gene: TRBD2
CDR3nt: TGTGCCAGCGGTAAAAGACAGGGGATTGGAAAGTACTTC; CDR3aa: CASGKRQGIGKYF; abundance: many; v_gene: TRBV6-5; j_gene: TRBJ2-7; d_gene: TRBD1
CDR3nt: TGTGCCAGCGCGAATCCGGGAGCGGGAGATACGCAGTATTTT; CDR3aa: CASANPGAGDTQYF; abundance: many; v_gene: TRBV9; j_gene: TRBJ2-3; d_gene: .
CDR3nt: TGCGCCAGCAGCATAATCCAGGGGGGAGGAGGAGAGACCCAGTACTTC; CDR3aa: CASSIIQGGGGETQYF; abundance: few; v_gene: TRBV5-1; j_gene: TRBJ2-5; d_gene: .
CDR3nt: TGTGCCAGCAGCCGCCAGGGCCGAGACACTGAAGCTTTCTTT; CDR3aa: CASSRQGRDTEAFF; abundance: many; v_gene: TRBV7-2; j_gene: TRBJ1-1; d_gene: .
CDR3nt: TGCGCCAGCAGCCCCTCTAGCGGATTCCAAGAGACCCAGTACTTC; CDR3aa: CASSPSSGFQETQYF; abundance: few; v_gene: TRBV4-3; j_gene: TRBJ2-5; d_gene: TRBD2
CDR3nt: TGTGCCAGCATTGGACAGGGGGGAAACTACAATGAGCAGTTCTTC; CDR3aa: CASIGQGGNYNEQFF; abundance: few; v_gene: TRBV6-1; j_gene: TRBJ2-1; d_gene: TRBD1
CDR3nt: TGTGCCAGCAGCCCCCGAAGCCAGGCCCTGATGTTCTTC; CDR3aa: CASSPRSQALMFF; abundance: .; v_gene: TRBV14; j_gene: TRBJ2-1; d_gene: .
CDR3nt: TGTGCCAGCAGCACCGAGTTGGTGCGCAATCAGCCCCAGCATTTT; CDR3aa: CASSTELVRNQPQHF; abundance: many; v_gene: TRBV6-2/TRBV6-3; j_gene: TRBJ1-5; d_gene: .
CDR3nt: TGTGCCAGCAGCTTAGATTGGGGTGAGCAGTTCTTC; CDR3aa: CASSLDWGEQFF; abundance: many; v_gene: TRBV11-2; j_gene: TRBJ2-1; d_gene: .
CDR3nt: TGTGCCAGCCAAACGGGGGTTCTAGCGGGCGAGCAGTACTTC; CDR3aa: CASQTGVLAGEQYF; abundance: .; v_gene: TRBV6-6; j_gene: TRBJ2-7; d_gene: TRBD2
CDR3nt: TGTGCCAGCAGCCGGGGGATCTCCTACGAGCAGTACTTC; CDR3aa: CASSRGISYEQYF; abundance: .; v_gene: TRBV11-2; j_gene: TRBJ2-7; d_gene: .
CDR3nt: TGCAGCGTTGAAGTGGGCCAAGAGACCCAGTACTTC; CDR3aa: CSVEVGQETQYF; abundance: .; v_gene: TRBV29-1; j_gene: TRBJ2-5; d_gene: .
CDR3nt: TGTGCCAGTAGTATGGTCGCGGGGTCTACCTACAATGAGCAGTTCTTC; CDR3aa: CASSMVAGSTYNEQFF; abundance: .; v_gene: TRBV19; j_gene: TRBJ2-1; d_gene: .
CDR3nt: TGTGCCAGCAGCTTAAATCCAGCGGGAGGGTACGAGCAGTACTTC; CDR3aa: CASSLNPAGGYEQYF; abundance: few; v_gene: TRBV7-2; j_gene: TRBJ2-7; d_gene: TRBD2
CDR3nt: TGCAGTGCTGACCCTCGAATACCAAAGACAGATACGCAGTATTTT; CDR3aa: CSADPRIPKTDTQYF; abundance: .; v_gene: TRBV20-1; j_gene: TRBJ2-3; d_gene: .
CDR3nt: TGTGCCAGCAGCCAGGGGGACAGAGATAATTCACCCCTCCACTTT; CDR3aa: CASSQGDRDNSPLHF; abundance: few; v_gene: TRBV3-1; j_gene: TRBJ1-6; d_gene: TRBD1
CDR3nt: TGTGCCAGGCCCCTCCGGCAATGTGGGGCGGGCAGCCAAGAGACCCAGTACTTC; CDR3aa: CARPLRQCGAGSQETQYF; abundance: .; v_gene: TRBV3-1; j_gene: TRBJ2-5; d_gene: .
CDR3nt: TGCGCCAGCAGCTTGGTTCTCAGCGGGGCTACGGGGGAGCAGTACTTC; CDR3aa: CASSLVLSGATGEQYF; abundance: .; v_gene: TRBV5-1; j_gene: TRBJ2-7; d_gene: TRBD2
CDR3nt: TGCAGTGCAGCTAGCGAGGGGGAGACCCAGTACTTC; CDR3aa: CSAASEGETQYF; abundance: few; v_gene: TRBV20-1; j_gene: TRBJ2-5; d_gene: .
CDR3nt: TGTGCCAGCAGCCTTGGTGGACAGGTGGGCGAGCAGTACTTC; CDR3aa: CASSLGGQVGEQYF; abundance: many; v_gene: TRBV9; j_gene: TRBJ2-7; d_gene: TRBD1
CDR3nt: TGTGCCAGCAGCCGTGGCGGGGGGGGTGAAAAACTGTTTTTT; CDR3aa: CASSRGGGGEKLFF; abundance: .; v_gene: TRBV7-6; j_gene: TRBJ1-4; d_gene: .
CDR3nt: TGCAGCGCAAAGGGGACCCCCGGGACAGGGTCTGGGGAGCAGTACTTC; CDR3aa: CSAKGTPGTGSGEQYF; abundance: .; v_gene: TRBV29-1; j_gene: TRBJ2-7; d_gene: TRBD1
CDR3nt: TGTGCCAGCATGGTCGAGGGAGAGACCCAGTACTTC; CDR3aa: CASMVEGETQYF; abundance: many; v_gene: TRBV2; j_gene: TRBJ2-5; d_gene: .
CDR3nt: TGTGCCAGCAGCCAAGATCTGGTTGGGCAGTACTTC; CDR3aa: CASSQDLVGQYF; abundance: few; v_gene: TRBV3-1; j_gene: TRBJ2-7; d_gene: .
CDR3nt: TGTGCCAGCAGCTCGAGAGGACAGGGGGTTACGAACACTGAAGCTTTCTTT; CDR3aa: CASSSRGQGVTNTEAFF; abundance: many; v_gene: TRBV7-9; j_gene: TRBJ1-1; d_gene: TRBD1
CDR3nt: TGTGCCTGGAGTGTATTTCTGGGGGCTAGTACAGATACGCAGTATTTT; CDR3aa: CAWSVFLGASTDTQYF; abundance: .; v_gene: TRBV30; j_gene: TRBJ2-3; d_gene: .
CDR3nt: TGCAGTGCTCCCACGGAGCCGGGGTCTGGCTACACCTTC; CDR3aa: CSAPTEPGSGYTF; abundance: .; v_gene: TRBV20-1; j_gene: TRBJ1-2; d_gene: .
CDR3nt: TGTGCCAGCAGCCAAGATCGTGGCGGGAGGGCCCAAGATACGCAGTATTTT; CDR3aa: CASSQDRGGRAQDTQYF; abundance: many; v_gene: TRBV14; j_gene: TRBJ2-3; d_gene: TRBD2